The source of this TCR beta chain is a study of regulatory T cells in long-lasting Graves disease. iRepertoire HTBI primers and Arm-PCR of CDR3 regions built TCR beta libraries. TCRdb redid the calling of the multiplex PCR reads with MiXCR, one entry per CDR3 protein. The data contain 510,000 or so distinct CDR3 sequences, more than 10% of them singletons. This sample's time point: newly diagnosed GD, antithyroid drugs for less than 3 months. PBMCs provided the RNA from which the TCR library was made. These data also featured in a second study, about T cells in Graves' hyperthyroidism and ophthalmopathy.

The material sequenced was peripheral blood mononuclear cells (PBMCs), taken at new diagnosis, from a patient treated with antithyroid drugs. The receptor's source is a woman aged 25 to 39 with Graves disease.

DNA of the CDR3: TGTGCCAGCAGTTCCCCGGGAAGCGTCCACACCGGGGAGCTGTTTTTT. Protein: CASSSPGSVHTGELFF. The V gene is TRBV11-2, the J gene TRBJ2-2; tentative D call: TRBD2 (5 bases). This CDR3 is 16 amino acids long. V lost 6 bases to trimming and J lost 3 bases, with 17 bases between them. CDR1 is SGHAT, CDR2 FQNNGV, per germline.